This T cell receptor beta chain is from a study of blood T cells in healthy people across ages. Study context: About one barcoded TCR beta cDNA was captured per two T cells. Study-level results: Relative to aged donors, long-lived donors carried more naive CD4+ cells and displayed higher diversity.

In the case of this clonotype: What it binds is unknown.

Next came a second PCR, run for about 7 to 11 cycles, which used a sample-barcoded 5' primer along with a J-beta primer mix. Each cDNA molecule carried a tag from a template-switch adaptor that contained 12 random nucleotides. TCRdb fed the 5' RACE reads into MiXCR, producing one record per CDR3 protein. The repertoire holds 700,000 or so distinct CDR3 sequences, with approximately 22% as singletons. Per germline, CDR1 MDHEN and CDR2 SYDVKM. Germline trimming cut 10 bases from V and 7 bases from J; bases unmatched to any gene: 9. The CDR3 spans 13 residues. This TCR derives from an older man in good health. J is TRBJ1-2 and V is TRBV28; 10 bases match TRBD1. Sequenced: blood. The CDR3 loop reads CATTLGQGLGYTF. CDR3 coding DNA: TGTGCCACCACGTTGGGACAGGGGCTTGGCTACACCTTC.